This TCR beta chain was sequenced during a study of blood T cell repertoires in COVID-19. Study details: Researchers got acute and convalescent COVID-19 samples from the United States, Italy and Spain. PBMCs, B-cell-depleted T cells, or T cells were the source of the cDNA or gDNA that made up the material.

Germline trimming cut 1 base from V and 5 bases from J; bases unmatched to any gene: 7. Germline V gives CDR1 LGHNA, CDR2 YSLEER. This CDR3 comprises 18 residues. In the original workflow: Reference gene primer amplification yielded estimated nucleated cell counts. Method: immunoSEQ multiplex PCR; TCRdb's copy keeps in-frame clones and lacks some. V, J and clone size were drawn from that table, and D and trimming were deduced from the DNA. Of about 220,000 clones in the sample, roughly 84% are singletons; the top ten hold about 10%. Sequencing was performed on peripheral blood. This TCR was recovered from a man between 50 and 59 years old with active or convalescent COVID-19. J is TRBJ2-2 and V is TRBV4-3; 13 bases match TRBD2. In DNA form, the CDR3 reads TGCGCCAGCAGCCAAGGAGCCGGACTAGCGGGAGTTACCGGGGAGCTGTTTTTT. Translated: CASSQGAGLAGVTGELFF.